One and the same sample provided the 23 T cell receptor beta chains below, sequenced in a study of shared clonotypes between healthy human individuals. TCRdb's copy holds only in-frame clones and misses some; the assay was immunoSEQ multiplex PCR. The table has approximately 2,300,000 clones, 85% to 95% seen once. Sequenced material: naive CD4+ T cells from PBMCs. As to subset: CD45RA+ positively selected. The receptor source for this set is a man between 18 and 29 years old in good health. Some clones in this sample may be carry-over from other donors' samples.

This clone was detected only a few times. The V and J genes are TRBV19 and TRBJ1-3; D may be TRBD1 (5 bases). The germline V gene encodes CDR1 LNHDA and CDR2 SQIVND (reference sequence). The CDR3 extends over 14 amino acids. V was trimmed by 5 bases and J by 1 base, leaving 9 bases between them. CDR3 protein: CASSPRGSGNTIYF. The DNA for the CDR3 is TGTGCCAGTAGTCCCCGGGGGTCTGGAAACACCATATATTTT.

This chain connects TRBV6-6 to TRBJ2-3, with 8 positions matching TRBD1. With 1 base clipped from V and 2 bases from J, the junction kept 5 bases outside the gene matches. Germline CDR1 reads MNHNY; CDR2 reads SVGAGI (reference sequence). The CDR3 extends over 16 amino acids. The CDR3 sequence is CASSYWTGPFTDTQYF. CDR3 DNA: TGTGCCAGCAGTTACTGGACAGGGCCTTTCACAGATACGCAGTATTTT.

The chain is built from TRBV18 and TRBJ2-4; D uncertain. Trimming removed 2 bases at V and 0 bases at J, with 14 bases between. The CDR3 extends over 17 amino acids. Looked up from germline, CDR1 is KGHSH and CDR2 is LQKENI. The CDR3 region has the DNA TGTGCCAGCTCACCATTTCGGGCAGCTCTAGCCAAAAACATTCAGTACTTC. As protein: CASSPFRAALAKNIQYF.

J is TRBJ2-2 and V is TRBV7-2, with D possibly being TRBD1 (5 bases). The V gene lost 1 base and the J gene lost 7 bases, with 7 bases spanning the gap. Germline assignment: CDR1 SGHTA and CDR2 FQGNSA. The CDR3 is 13 amino acids. CDR3 nucleotide sequence: TGTGCCAGCAGCTTAGAGGGGCTCGGGGAGCTGTTTTTT. Translated, it gives CASSLEGLGELFF.

The V call is TRBV29-1, the J call TRBJ1-4; D gene unclear. V lost 3 bases and J 2 bases, leaving 7 bases between the germline ends. The germline gives CDR1 SQVTM, CDR2 ANQGSEA. This CDR3 spans 13 amino acids. CDR3 in DNA: TGCAGCGTTGAGAGGGTGACTAATGAAAAACTGTTTTTT. Protein: CSVERVTNEKLFF.

The chain couples TRBV6-6 to TRBJ1-4; D not certain. The CDR3 loop spans 13 amino acids. V was cut by 6 bases and J by 3 bases, with 8 bases left in between. Per the germline V gene, CDR1 is MNHNY and CDR2 is SVGAGI (reference sequence). The CDR3, as DNA: TGTGCCAGCAGCGGGCGTGCTAATGAAAAACTGTTTTTT. The encoded protein is CASSGRANEKLFF.

The genes are TRBV18 and TRBJ1-1; D is unclear. The ends were cut back, 5 bases at V and 10 bases at J, with 17 bases in the middle. CDR1 KGHSH and CDR2 LQKENI come from the germline V gene. The CDR3 contains 13 residues. This CDR3 is CASSTSEDSGAFF. In DNA, the CDR3 is TGTGCCAGCTCAACCTCCGAGGACTCCGGAGCTTTCTTT.

The chain couples TRBV5-4 to TRBJ2-3; D perhaps matches TRBD1 (5 bases). V shed 2 bases and J shed 5 bases, with 15 bases lying between them. This CDR3 is 15 amino acids long. Germline-derived CDR1 and CDR2 are SGHNT and YYREEE (reference sequence). The DNA of the CDR3 is TGTGCCAGCAGCTTAGGGGCCGACGGCGGAGATACGCAGTATTTT. Protein sequence: CASSLGADGGDTQYF.

The chain is built from TRBV15 and TRBJ2-7; TRBD2 agrees at 7 bases. There are 15 residues in the CDR3. Germline lookup yields CDR1 LNHNV and CDR2 YYDKDF (reference sequence). Trimming at V came to 0 bases and at J to 4 bases, leaving 6 bases not matched to a gene. CDR3 DNA sequence: TGTGCCACCAGCAGAGAGGCGGGAGAAGTGTACGAGCAGTACTTC. Translated, it gives CATSREAGEVYEQYF.

This sequence joins TRBV29-1 and TRBJ2-7, with TRBD2 matching over 12 bases. With V trimmed by 2 bases and J by 5 bases, 7 bases remained unmatched. The CDR3 is 15 residues long. Germline V gives CDR1 SQVTM, CDR2 ANQGSEA. The CDR3, as DNA: TGCAGCGTTGAAACGTCTAGCGGGAGGGACCACGAGCAGTACTTC. It yields the protein CSVETSSGRDHEQYF.

This clone has only one observation. The chain has TRBV28 and TRBJ2-5; weak D call: TRBD2 (6 bases). Trimming removed 5 bases at V and 10 bases at J, with 20 bases between. CDR3 length: 14 residues. The germline V gene has CDR1 MDHEN and CDR2 SYDVKM. The CDR3 DNA reads as TGTGCCAGCAGTCCCCGGGACTCCTTGAGTCACCAGTACTTC. Its translation: CASSPRDSLSHQYF.

The rearrangement links TRBV7-8 to TRBJ2-5; D gene unclear. CDR1 and CDR2 (germline): SGHVS, FQNEAQ. Deletions cut 7 bases from V and 1 base from J, with 10 bases between. The CDR3 sequence is 13 residues long. CDR3 amino acids: CASTIQFQETQYF. The CDR3 nucleotides read TGTGCCAGCACCATCCAGTTCCAAGAGACCCAGTACTTC.

This sequence joins TRBV29-1 and TRBJ1-1; D not resolved. Deletions cut 7 bases from V and 4 bases from J, with 19 bases between. CDR3 length: 14 amino acids. The germline gives CDR1 SQVTM, CDR2 ANQGSEA. The CDR3 region is CSAHGPLDSTEAFF. CDR3 in DNA: TGCAGCGCCCATGGACCCCTGGATAGCACTGAAGCTTTCTTT.

The CDR3 is CASQAGTIYGYTF. The CDR3 region has the DNA TGTGCCAGCCAGGCCGGGACAATTTATGGCTACACCTTC. The chain is built from TRBV19 and TRBJ1-2; TRBD1 might be the D (6 bases). This CDR3 is built from 13 residues. Per germline, CDR1 LNHDA and CDR2 SQIVND (reference sequence). Trimming shortened V by 9 bases and J by 5 bases, and 16 bases separated the two germline ends.

V gene TRBV6-1 combines with J gene TRBJ1-2; no firm D call. The CDR3 extends over 11 amino acids. Trimming pared 4 bases from V and 2 bases from J, leaving 2 bases between. Germline values: CDR1 MNHNS, CDR2 SASEGT. In DNA form, the CDR3 reads TGTGCCAGCAGTGCCAACTATGGCTACACCTTC. This codes for CASSANYGYTF.

The chain couples TRBV9 to TRBJ2-7; 8 nucleotides line up with TRBD1. CDR1 is SGDLS, CDR2 YYNGEE, per germline. The ends lost 4 bases at V and 9 bases at J; junction bases unmatched: 6. The CDR3 covers 12 residues. The CDR3 DNA reads as TGTGCCAGCAGCAGCGGACAGGGCGGGCAGTACTTC. Protein product: CASSSGQGGQYF.

The chain employs TRBV11-2 and TRBJ2-2; D perhaps matches TRBD1 (5 bases). Germline V gives CDR1 SGHAT, CDR2 FQNNGV. The CDR3 loop spans 18 amino acids. Trimming pared 1 base from V and 0 bases from J, leaving 15 bases between. The CDR3 reads CASSLGRPGWSNTGELFF. In nucleotides, the CDR3 is TGTGCCAGCAGCTTAGGTCGGCCAGGGTGGTCGAACACCGGGGAGCTGTTTTTT.

The V and J genes are TRBV21-1 and TRBJ2-1; the table's D call of TRBD2 was not tested on the DNA. TRBV21-1 constitutes a pseudogene. This CDR3 comprises 17 residues. CDR3 protein: CASSKVGRTSGGNEQFF. In DNA form, the CDR3 reads TGTGCCAGCAGCAAAGTCGGGAGGACTAGCGGAGGGAATGAGCAGTTCTTC.

This clone has only a few counts. J is TRBJ1-1 and V is TRBV5-8; D is unresolved. Trimming removed 4 bases at V and 1 base at J, with 8 bases between. CDR3 length: 13 amino acids. CDR1 and CDR2 from the germline V gene are SGHTS and YDEGEE. The CDR3 is CASSIARNTEAFF. CDR3 nucleotide sequence: TGTGCCAGCAGCATTGCCAGGAACACTGAAGCTTTCTTT.

V gene TRBV28 combines with J gene TRBJ1-1; TRBD1 aligns across 12 bases. The CDR3 loop spans 17 amino acids. The V gene's germline CDR1 is MDHEN and CDR2 SYDVKM. J gave up 5 bases and V 5 bases, and 12 bases lay outside the gene matches. The CDR3 DNA follows: TGTGCCAGCAGTCGAATCGGGACAGGGGGCCAGGAGACTGAAGCTTTCTTT. Its translation: CASSRIGTGGQETEAFF.

V usage is TRBV11-2 and J usage is TRBJ2-5; perhaps TRBD2 as D (5 bases). With 5 bases removed from V and 5 bases from J, the gap between germline ends came to 18 bases. This CDR3 has 15 residues. From germline, CDR1 is SGHAT and CDR2 FQNNGV. In DNA form, the CDR3 reads TGTGCCAGCAGCCCCCAGGCCTCCGGCGGGGAGACCCAGTACTTC. It is translated as CASSPQASGGETQYF.

The CDR3 spells CASRDKDIGANVLTF. The CDR3 bases are TGCGCCAGCCGGGACAAAGATATCGGGGCCAACGTCCTGACTTTC. The genes are TRBV10-1 and TRBJ2-6; D perhaps matches TRBD1 (6 bases). The CDR3 covers 15 residues. The ends were cut back, 8 bases at V and 4 bases at J, with 15 bases in the middle. Germline-derived CDR1 and CDR2 are WNHNN and SYGVQD (reference sequence).

This clone was seen a single time. The chain joins TRBV6-5 to TRBJ2-7; 7 nucleotides match TRBD1. CDR1 MNHEY and CDR2 SVGAGI come from the germline V gene. This CDR3 contains 15 residues. Losses at the gene ends were 5 bases for V and 2 bases for J; bases not matched to a gene: 9. This CDR3 reads CASSQNRGPPYEQYF. As DNA, the CDR3 is TGTGCCAGCAGTCAGAACAGGGGACCTCCCTACGAGCAGTACTTC.